This TCR beta chain was recorded in a study of T cell repertoires in aging, cancer and after chemotherapy. Study overall: Roughly 8.9 million TCR reads were in the whole dataset. General study findings and limits: Untreated cancer patients had significantly lower blood TCR diversity than age-matched healthy donors.

TCR beta rearrangements were amplified from peripheral blood genomic DNA. Rearranged V-D-J TRB sequences were amplified with a mixed TRB-A/B primer pool. TCRdb called the multiplex PCR reads again in MiXCR, with one record for every CDR3 protein. The sample yields about 2,400 distinct CDR3 sequences, 28% seen once. On this clonotype itself: The antigen remains undetermined.

Germline-derived CDR1 and CDR2 are SGHKS and YYEKEE (reference sequence). V was pared by 4 bases and J by 5 bases, with 15 bases between. This CDR3 comprises 14 residues. Sequencing was done on a sample of blood. This receptor was taken from a human donor with a solid tumor. V usage is TRBV5-5 and J usage is TRBJ1-1; D gene ambiguous. CDR3 in DNA: TGTGCCAGCAGCCCTGGGTGGGGTGATACTGAAGCTTTCTTT. Translated, it gives CASSPGWGDTEAFF.